The source of this TCR beta chain is a study of cytomegalovirus exposure and HLA in healthy donors. Study outcomes and limitations: Cytomegalovirus association was assigned to about 180 TCR beta chains. In a later analysis, common viral pathogens appeared linked to several of the most significant clusters.

Details on this clone: The antigen is not known.

The CDR3 has 16 amino acids. CDR1 and CDR2 (germline): MNHEY, SMNVEV (reference sequence). Trimming cost V 5 bases and J 1 base, with 16 bases left between them. The PCR had 60 Vbeta and 13 Jbeta primers. Method: immunoSEQ multiplex PCR; TCRdb's copy keeps in-frame clones and lacks some. The repertoire holds 90,000 to 110,000 clones, with about 80% as singletons. The rearrangement uses TRBV27 and TRBJ2-3; D possibly corresponds to TRBD1 (6 bases). Material for sequencing was PBMCs. This receptor was identified in a man aged 30 to 45 in good health and CMV-seronegative. The CDR3 loop is CASSPWGQGGTDTQYF. CDR3 DNA: TGTGCCAGCAGTCCATGGGGGCAGGGAGGCACAGATACGCAGTATTTT.